These T cell receptor beta chains were read from a single sample in a study of Ad26.COV2.S vaccination and SARS-CoV-2 variants. Repertoires were generated with immunoSEQ multiplex PCR, while TCRdb's copy carries only in-frame clones and drops some. The data contain 380,000 or so clones, about four fifths of them seen just once; the ten biggest clones take up around 7%. The sample was peripheral blood, taken in a trial of Ad26.COV2.S vaccine versus placebo. The receptors were sampled from a person between 18 and 59 years old who received the Ad26.COV2.S COVID-19 vaccine or a placebo. CDR3s include the opening cysteine and the closing phenylalanine or tryptophan. The D gene is left open where the match is weak.

j_gene | d_gene | v_gene | CDR3aa
TRBJ1-2 | NA | TRBV20-1 | CSATDRPNTF
TRBJ2-1 | TRBD2 | TRBV9 | CASSVRGTSGRYNEQFF
TRBJ2-3 | TRBD2 | TRBV24-1 | CATSDPGTSKWYF
TRBJ2-7 | NA | TRBV30 | CAWSEQGYEQYF
TRBJ2-7 | NA | TRBV18 | CASSPRDGPTYEQYF
TRBJ2-3 | TRBD1 | TRBV23-1 | CASRYGTGPTDTQYF
TRBJ1-1 | NA | TRBV7-6 | CASSLVPRTAEAFF
TRBJ1-1 | NA | TRBV7-2 | CASRMNTEAFF
TRBJ2-5 | NA | TRBV20-1 | CSASWRGRETQYF
TRBJ2-7 | NA | TRBV15 | CATSRAGESSYEQYF
TRBJ2-7 | NA | TRBV15 | CATSRGGGEGFEQYF
TRBJ2-7 | NA | TRBV19 | CASSFYPSGLGSYEQYF
TRBJ1-5 | NA | TRBV19 | CASSTGQIPNQPQHF
TRBJ1-2 | NA | TRBV7-2 | CASSPVGGSNYGYTF
TRBJ2-3 | NA | TRBV19 | CASSISFSTDTQYF
TRBJ1-5 | NA | TRBV10-1 | CATLTDQPQHF
TRBJ2-7 | TRBD1 | TRBV5-4 | CASSTGINYEQYF
TRBJ1-1 | NA | TRBV20-1 | CSASYNTEAFF
TRBJ1-6 | NA | TRBV2 | CASSVGPLGGISPLHF
TRBJ2-1 | NA | TRBV14 | CASSQDRQVLPEQFF
TRBJ1-3 | NA | TRBV11-2 | CASSLDGGPGSTIYF
TRBJ1-6 | NA | TRBV7-9 | CASSSNQGFSPLHF
TRBJ2-7 | TRBD2 | TRBV15 | CATRGEGSYEQYF
TRBJ2-3 | TRBD2 | TRBV14 | CASSQDSGIWADTQYF
TRBJ1-1 | NA | TRBV27 | CASSFWGGTEAFF